The 27 T cell receptor beta chains given below trace back to one sample, sequenced in a study of cytomegalovirus exposure and HLA in healthy donors (dated by TCRdb to the late 2010s). Library method: the immunoSEQ multiplex PCR assay. The multiplex PCR relied on a mix of 60 forward primers for TCR Vbeta segments and 13 reverse primers for TCR Jbeta segments. Not all clones reach the TCRdb copy of this immuneACCESS table, which keeps in-frame sequences only. Checked studies attribute under half of the gap to unresolved V genes and leave the rest unexplained. This sample is represented by more than 200,000 clones; about 83% of them were singletons. The ten top clones hold roughly a sixth of the sample. Sequencing was done on a sample of PBMCs. These receptors were collected from a man in his forties in good health and CMV-seronegative.

The V and J genes are TRBV5-4 and TRBJ1-1, with a tentative D call TRBD1 (6 bases). The germline V gene encodes CDR1 SGHNT and CDR2 YYREEE (reference sequence). CDR3 length: 15 amino acids. Trimming took off 4 bases at V and 1 base at J, with 14 bases between the two ends. As DNA, the CDR3 is TGTGCCAGCAGCCGGGGTCAGACAGGGAACACTGAAGCTTTCTTT. Amino acids: CASSRGQTGNTEAFF.

The chain couples TRBV25-1 to TRBJ1-5, with D tentatively TRBD1 (6 bases). Germline CDR1 and CDR2: MGHDK and SYGVNS. The CDR3 is 15 residues long. V lost 4 bases and J 2 bases, leaving 12 bases between the germline ends. The CDR3 nucleotides read TGTGCCAGCAGTGCACAGGGCCGGGGCAATCAGCCCCAGCATTTT. Amino acids: CASSAQGRGNQPQHF. The variable domain in full, with the rest retrieved from reference TRBV25-1 and TRBJ1-5, is EADIYQTPRYLVIGTGKKITLECSQTMGHDKMYWYQQDPGMELHLIHYSYGVNSTEKGDLSSESTVSRIRTEHFPLTLESARPSHTSQYLCASSAQGRGNQPQHFGDGTRLSIL.

The V and J genes are TRBV2 and TRBJ1-4, with D unclear. Germline lookup yields CDR1 SNHLY and CDR2 FYNNEI. The CDR3 has 12 residues. V dropped 7 bases and J dropped 5 bases, with 8 bases sitting between them. DNA for the CDR3: TGTGCCAGCAAAAAGAGCAATGAAAAACTGTTTTTT. Translation gives CASKKSNEKLFF.

The chain carries TRBV14 and TRBJ2-7; 10 positions agree with TRBD1. The CDR3 spans 16 residues. The V gene end was trimmed by 2 bases and the J gene end by 1 base; junction bases not matched to a gene: 5. Germline values: CDR1 SGHDN, CDR2 FVKESK. The CDR3 nucleotides are TGTGCCAGCAGCCAATCGGACAGGGGGGGATCCTACGAGCAGTACTTC. Protein product: CASSQSDRGGSYEQYF.

This clone was picked up one time. This rearrangement joins TRBV9 to TRBJ2-1; 10 bases are shared with TRBD2. There are 15 residues in the CDR3. J gave up 5 bases and V 2 bases, and 4 bases lay outside the gene matches. CDR1 and CDR2 from the germline V gene are SGDLS and YYNGEE. The CDR3 reads CASSVGLAVNNEQFF. The DNA for the CDR3 is TGTGCCAGCAGCGTCGGACTAGCGGTAAACAATGAGCAGTTCTTC.

The J gene is TRBJ2-3, the V gene TRBV6-1; 11 nucleotides align to TRBD2. V gave up 7 bases and J gave up 6 bases; unmatched junction bases: 9. This CDR3 is 15 amino acids long. Germline CDR1 reads MNHNS; CDR2 reads SASEGT. CDR3 coding DNA: TGTGCCAGCACACGGGTTAGCGGGGGGGCCGATACGCAGTATTTT. The encoded protein is CASTRVSGGADTQYF.

The chain couples TRBV29-1 to TRBJ1-1; no reliable D call. The CDR3 loop spans 11 amino acids. CDR1 is SQVTM and CDR2 is ANQGSEA in the germline V gene. V was shortened by 4 bases and J by 3 bases, with 6 bases between the two germline ends. The CDR3 DNA reads as TGCAGCGTTGCAGGCGACACTGAAGCTTTCTTT. As protein: CSVAGDTEAFF.

The chain is built from TRBV9 and TRBJ1-2; D is possibly TRBD1 (5 bases). V was shortened by 0 bases and J by 0 bases, with 12 bases between the two germline ends. Germline V lookup: CDR1 SGDLS, CDR2 YYNGEE. CDR3 length: 16 amino acids. CDR3 region: CASSVEAGLANYGYTF. DNA of the CDR3: TGTGCCAGCAGCGTAGAAGCAGGGTTAGCTAACTATGGCTACACCTTC.

J is TRBJ2-5 and V is TRBV7-2; TRBD2 matches 11 bases. This CDR3 is 16 amino acids long. The V gene's germline CDR1 is SGHTA and CDR2 FQGNSA. The trim removed 5 bases at V and 2 bases at J, leaving 7 bases unmatched. The CDR3 here is CASSQRSGGAQETQYF. In nucleotides, the CDR3 is TGTGCCAGCAGCCAACGTAGCGGGGGGGCTCAAGAGACCCAGTACTTC.

This rearrangement joins TRBV7-6 to TRBJ2-1, with TRBD1 matching 11 bases. From germline, CDR1 is SGHVS and CDR2 FNYEAQ. J was trimmed by 8 bases and V by 1 base; bases with no gene match: 10. The CDR3 spans 17 residues. CDR3 in amino acids: CASSLVGGDRGIDEQFF. The DNA of the CDR3 is TGTGCCAGCAGCTTAGTCGGCGGGGACAGGGGGATCGATGAGCAGTTCTTC.

With respect to this clone: One end of the junction does not line up with germline, which may come from a read error. This sample also contains other DNA sequences that code for the same CDR3. The chain recombines TRBV4-3 with TRBJ2-7, with D maybe TRBD1 (5 bases). This CDR3 has 15 residues. Germline V gene lookup returns CDR1 LGHNA and CDR2 YSLEER. Here the CDR3 reads CASSQDQARDYEQYF. The CDR3 nucleotides are TGCGCCAGCAGTCAAGATCAGGCCAGGGACTACGAGCAGTACTTC.

CDR3 residues: CASSLGGGGKTEAFF. The CDR3 DNA reads as TGTGCCAGCAGCTTAGGAGGGGGAGGGAAAACTGAAGCTTTCTTT. J is TRBJ1-1 and V is TRBV7-9, with D possibly matching TRBD1 (6 bases). The V end was cut by 1 base, the J end by 5 bases, with 14 bases between. Germline V gene lookup returns CDR1 SEHNR and CDR2 FQNEAQ (reference sequence). This CDR3 comprises 15 residues.

The count of this clone is one. The chain recombines TRBV5-4 with TRBJ1-1; TRBD1 might be the D (6 bases). Germline CDR1 SGHNT, CDR2 YYREEE (reference sequence). The germline V and J ends were trimmed by 1 base and 11 bases, with 21 bases remaining between them. This CDR3 contains 15 residues. The CDR3: CASSLPGDPGPGAFF. The CDR3 region has the DNA TGTGCCAGCAGCTTGCCAGGGGACCCGGGACCTGGGGCTTTCTTT.

This clone was detected a few times. This CDR3 is CASSLYGTEGETQYF. CDR3 nucleotide sequence: TGTGCCAGCAGCTTATACGGGACAGAGGGAGAGACCCAGTACTTC. J is TRBJ2-5 and V is TRBV7-2; 7 nucleotides align to TRBD1. The J segment lost 4 bases and the V segment lost 2 bases, leaving 7 bases of the junction unmatched. CDR1 and CDR2 (germline): SGHTA, FQGNSA. CDR3 length: 15 residues.

The V and J genes are TRBV6-5 and TRBJ1-5; unclear D gene. V gave up 0 bases and J gave up 7 bases, with 10 bases separating them. This CDR3 spans 14 amino acids. Germline loops: CDR1 MNHEY, CDR2 SVGAGI. CDR3 sequence: CASSYSTGSQPQHF. CDR3 nucleotides: TGTGCCAGCAGTTACTCGACGGGTAGCCAGCCCCAGCATTTT.

Ten or more counts support this clone. The rearrangement joins TRBV19 to TRBJ2-6, with D unclear. Looked up from germline, CDR1 is LNHDA and CDR2 is SQIVND (reference sequence). The CDR3 consists of 16 residues. V gave up 2 bases and J gave up 3 bases, with 11 bases separating them. CDR3 nucleotide sequence: TGTGCCAGTAGTATAAATCGGGTTGATGGGGCCAACGTCCTGACTTTC. Translated, it gives CASSINRVDGANVLTF.

In its sample, this clone was seen once. The chain employs TRBV6-1 and TRBJ2-5, with 11 bases lining up with TRBD1. V was pared by 8 bases and J by 5 bases, with 10 bases of the junction left unmatched. The CDR3 length is 15 residues. The germline V gene has CDR1 MNHNS and CDR2 SASEGT. The CDR3 DNA is TGTGCCAGCCGGGCATGGACAGGGGGCCACGAGACCCAGTACTTC. Amino acid sequence: CASRAWTGGHETQYF.

The rearrangement joins TRBV7-3 to TRBJ1-6; D remains ambiguous. V was pared by 2 bases and J by 7 bases, with 12 bases between. Looked up from germline, CDR1 is SGHTA and CDR2 is FQGTGA. This CDR3 is built from 15 residues. CDR3 sequence (DNA): TGTGCCAGCAGCTTAGGGCCTCAGGAAAATTCACCCCTCCACTTT. Translated: CASSLGPQENSPLHF.

This clone was observed a handful of times. The chain uses TRBV5-8 and TRBJ2-1; TRBD2 is a possible D gene (6 bases). This CDR3 has 17 residues. V was cut by 3 bases and J by 0 bases, with 16 bases left in between. CDR1 SGHTS and CDR2 YDEGEE come from the germline V gene. The CDR3 DNA reads as TGTGCCAGCAGCTCGCGACTCCGGGAGAGCTCCTACAATGAGCAGTTCTTC. Translating gives CASSSRLRESSYNEQFF.

The CDR3 DNA sequence: TGTGCCAGTAGTTATTACGCGGGAGAAGAGACCCAGTACTTC. It codes for CASSYYAGEETQYF. This chain joins TRBV19 and TRBJ2-5; 7 bases line up with TRBD2. In germline, CDR1 is LNHDA, CDR2 SQIVND (reference sequence). V lost 5 bases, J lost 3 bases, and 6 bases stayed unmatched. The CDR3 extends over 14 amino acids.

V and J are TRBV5-6 and TRBJ1-5, with D possibly TRBD1 on 6 matching bases. V was pared by 3 bases and J by 0 bases, with 16 bases between. Germline V gene lookup returns CDR1 SGHDT and CDR2 YYEEEE. The CDR3 is made up of 17 amino acids. CDR3 in DNA: TGTGCCAGCAGCTGGCAAGGGGGTTCGTATAGCAATCAGCCCCAGCATTTT. This sequence encodes CASSWQGGSYSNQPQHF.

CDR3 amino acids: CASATVGAQVASTDTQYF. The CDR3, as DNA: TGTGCCAGCGCGACCGTGGGGGCGCAGGTCGCTAGCACAGATACGCAGTATTTT. The V call is TRBV28, the J call TRBJ2-3, with TRBD1 as a possible D gene (6 bases). The ends were cut back, 8 bases at V and 0 bases at J, with 24 bases in the middle. CDR1 is MDHEN and CDR2 is SYDVKM in the germline V gene. The CDR3 extends over 18 amino acids.

This clone appeared a few times. The chain recombines TRBV10-3 with TRBJ1-1, with 7 bases that match TRBD1. CDR3 length: 14 amino acids. Germline-derived CDR1 and CDR2 are ENHRY and SYGVKD. V gave up 7 bases and J gave up 0 bases; unmatched junction bases: 5. CDR3 sequence (DNA): TGTGCCATCACTCGGGACAGACTGAACACTGAAGCTTTCTTT. This encodes CAITRDRLNTEAFF.

This clone has just a few counts. The chain combines TRBV29-1 with TRBJ2-1; the D is unclear. Germline lookup yields CDR1 SQVTM and CDR2 ANQGSEA. V lost 4 bases, J lost 0 bases, and 13 bases lay in between. This CDR3 contains 15 residues. CDR3 sequence reads: CSVGPNDISYNEQFF. Here the CDR3 DNA reads TGCAGCGTTGGGCCCAACGACATCTCCTACAATGAGCAGTTCTTC.

The V gene is TRBV28, the J gene TRBJ2-2; no definite D call. Germline CDR1 reads MDHEN; CDR2 reads SYDVKM. V was cut by 6 bases and J by 6 bases, with 11 bases left in between. The CDR3 loop spans 13 amino acids. CDR3 sequence (DNA): TGTGCCAGCAGACCCTCTACTTCCGGGGAGCTGTTTTTT. Amino acid sequence: CASRPSTSGELFF.

The chain recombines TRBV6-5 with TRBJ2-7; 7 positions agree with TRBD1. The CDR3 is 16 residues long. Trimming removed 4 bases from V and 3 bases from J; junction bases left unmatched: 12. Germline CDR1 and CDR2: MNHEY and SVGAGI. This CDR3 reads CASSSQGHRGNYEQYF. The DNA of the CDR3 is TGTGCCAGCAGTTCCCAGGGGCACAGGGGAAACTACGAGCAGTACTTC.

This clone was seen more than once but under ten times. V and J are TRBV7-6 and TRBJ1-2, with D possibly being TRBD1 (6 bases). Germline V gene data show CDR1 as SGHVS and CDR2 as FNYEAQ. Trimming removed 5 bases at V and 3 bases at J, with 16 bases between. The CDR3 loop spans 15 amino acids. CDR3 in amino acids: CASSPRSGQHYGYTF. The CDR3, as DNA: TGTGCCAGCAGCCCAAGGTCAGGACAGCACTATGGCTACACCTTC.